The present TCR beta chain was sequenced within a study of blood T cell repertoires in COVID-19. Study in general: Sites in the United States, Italy and Spain provided acute and convalescent COVID-19 samples. The analysed material was cDNA or gDNA that came from T cells, B-cell-depleted T cells, or PBMCs.

As processed by the authors: Estimates of nucleated cell counts were drawn from the amplification of reference gene primers. Assay: immunoSEQ multiplex PCR; the TCRdb copy retains only in-frame clones and omits some. That table supplies the V and J calls and clone size; D and trimming were determined from the DNA. The data hold over 100,000 clones, with about nine tenths observed a single time. The CDR3 extends over 14 amino acids. Germline V CDR1 and CDR2: SGHTA, FQGNSA. Trimming took 11 bases from V and 0 from J; bases not matched to a gene: 7. The sequenced material came from peripheral blood. This clonotype was obtained from a man aged 50 or older with acute or convalescent COVID-19. The chain recombines TRBV7-2 with TRBJ2-1; 7 nucleotides match TRBD1. CDR3 region: CALGGGSSYNEQFF. The CDR3 DNA reads TGTGCCCTAGGGGGCGGAAGCTCCTACAATGAGCAGTTCTTC.